Listed below are T cell receptor beta chains from one sample, sequenced in a study of CD8 T cells in Susac syndrome. TCRdb itself ran the immunoSEQ multiplex PCR reads through MiXCR, one entry per CDR3 protein. The sample carries about 150,000 distinct CDR3 sequences, about 95% recorded once. Material for sequencing was CD8+ T cells from PBMCs. These receptors were collected from a human donor with Susac syndrome. Each CDR3 is given with its conserved first and last residue. D genes are given only for firm matches. Clone size is stated in some rows and not others, as once, few, many or a class when expanded.

v_gene: TRBV10-3
d_gene: -
abundance: -
j_gene: TRBJ2-1
CDR3nt: TGTGCCATCACCGATACCCCGGCAGGTGAGCAGTTCTTC
CDR3aa: CAITDTPAGEQFF

v_gene: TRBV5-1
d_gene: -
abundance: -
j_gene: TRBJ1-1
CDR3nt: TGCGCCAGCAGCTTCGGCCAGTCGAACACTGAAGCTTTCTTT
CDR3aa: CASSFGQSNTEAFF

v_gene: TRBV7-8
d_gene: -
abundance: -
j_gene: TRBJ2-7
CDR3nt: TGTGCCAGCAGCTTTGCTGGTCGGATCTCCTACGAGCAGTACTTC
CDR3aa: CASSFAGRISYEQYF

v_gene: TRBV29-1
d_gene: TRBD2
abundance: once
j_gene: TRBJ2-3
CDR3nt: TGCAGCACCCGGGGGGGAGAATCCCGGGTAGATACGCAGTATTTT
CDR3aa: CSTRGGESRVDTQYF

v_gene: TRBV7-2
d_gene: -
abundance: -
j_gene: TRBJ1-1
CDR3nt: TGTGCCAGCAGCTTTTTCATGAACACTGAAGCTTTCTTT
CDR3aa: CASSFFMNTEAFF

v_gene: TRBV30
d_gene: TRBD1
abundance: -
j_gene: TRBJ1-1
CDR3nt: TGTGCCAGACGTTCCCGGGACAGGGGGCATAGTGTCTTT
CDR3aa: CARRSRDRGHSVF

v_gene: TRBV6-5
d_gene: -
abundance: -
j_gene: TRBJ2-2
CDR3nt: TGTGCCAGCAGGGGGACCGACGCTAGCGGGGAGCTGTTTTTT
CDR3aa: CASRGTDASGELFF

v_gene: TRBV14
d_gene: TRBD2
abundance: -
j_gene: TRBJ2-7
CDR3nt: TGTGCCAGCAGCCGTAGCGGGGGACTGGACGAGCAGTACTTC
CDR3aa: CASSRSGGLDEQYF

v_gene: TRBV28
d_gene: TRBD1
abundance: -
j_gene: TRBJ2-5
CDR3nt: TGTGCCAGCTTCGACAGGGGGGAGACCCAGTACTTC
CDR3aa: CASFDRGETQYF

v_gene: TRBV4-1
d_gene: TRBD1
abundance: -
j_gene: TRBJ2-5
CDR3nt: TGCGCCAGCAGCCAAGTCCAGGGGGTGGGGCAAGAGACCCAGTACTTC
CDR3aa: CASSQVQGVGQETQYF

v_gene: TRBV28
d_gene: TRBD2
abundance: -
j_gene: TRBJ2-2
CDR3nt: TGTGCCAGCACCCAAGCCGGACTAGCATCCACCGGGGAGCTGTTTTTT
CDR3aa: CASTQAGLASTGELFF

v_gene: TRBV29-1
d_gene: -
abundance: -
j_gene: TRBJ1-1
CDR3nt: TGCAGCGTTATCGTAAACACTGAAGCTTTCTTT
CDR3aa: CSVIVNTEAFF

v_gene: TRBV20-1
d_gene: -
abundance: -
j_gene: TRBJ2-7
CDR3nt: TGCAGTGCTAGGTCAGCGATCTACGAGCAGTACTTC
CDR3aa: CSARSAIYEQYF

v_gene: TRBV4-1
d_gene: TRBD1
abundance: -
j_gene: TRBJ2-7
CDR3nt: TGCGCCAGCAGCCCATCCCCGGGACAGGGGTACGAGCAGTACTTC
CDR3aa: CASSPSPGQGYEQYF

v_gene: TRBV5-1
d_gene: -
abundance: -
j_gene: TRBJ2-3
CDR3nt: TGCGCCAGCAGCTTGGAAGCAGATACGCAGTATTTT
CDR3aa: CASSLEADTQYF

v_gene: TRBV27
d_gene: -
abundance: -
j_gene: TRBJ2-1
CDR3nt: TGTGCCAGCACCCTTAGCGGTTCACACAATGAGCAGTTCTTC
CDR3aa: CASTLSGSHNEQFF

v_gene: TRBV19
d_gene: -
abundance: -
j_gene: TRBJ1-5
CDR3nt: TGTGCCAGTAGTGAGGGGGTGAATCAGCCCCAGCATTTT
CDR3aa: CASSEGVNQPQHF

v_gene: TRBV4-1
d_gene: -
abundance: -
j_gene: TRBJ2-2
CDR3nt: TGCGCCAGCAGCCCCCTAGGCAGGGGGGACGGGGAGCTGTTTTTT
CDR3aa: CASSPLGRGDGELFF

v_gene: TRBV11-3
d_gene: -
abundance: -
j_gene: TRBJ2-2
CDR3nt: TGTGCCAGCAGCTGGGAGACCGGGGAGCTGTTTTTT
CDR3aa: CASSWETGELFF

v_gene: TRBV12-3/TRBV12-4
d_gene: -
abundance: -
j_gene: TRBJ1-2
CDR3nt: TGTGCCAGCAGTTTAAGTGCCGTCTATGGCTACACCTTC
CDR3aa: CASSLSAVYGYTF

v_gene: TRBV27
d_gene: -
abundance: -
j_gene: TRBJ1-2
CDR3nt: TGTGCCAGCAGTTTGTACCAGGAGGCTAACTATGGCTACACCTTC
CDR3aa: CASSLYQEANYGYTF

v_gene: TRBV3-1
d_gene: TRBD2
abundance: -
j_gene: TRBJ2-1
CDR3nt: TGTGCCAGCAGCCAAGATCCGGCGGGAGGGCCTCAGAATGAGCAGTTCTTC
CDR3aa: CASSQDPAGGPQNEQFF

v_gene: TRBV27
d_gene: -
abundance: -
j_gene: TRBJ2-6
CDR3nt: TGTGCCAGCAGTTTATCACACCCCGGGGCCAACGTCCTGACTTTC
CDR3aa: CASSLSHPGANVLTF

v_gene: TRBV12-3/TRBV12-4
d_gene: -
abundance: -
j_gene: TRBJ2-2
CDR3nt: TGTGCCACCGGCCAGGGGTCGGCGGGCGGGGAGCTGTTTTTT
CDR3aa: CATGQGSAGGELFF

v_gene: TRBV7-9
d_gene: -
abundance: -
j_gene: TRBJ2-5
CDR3nt: TGTGCCAGCAGTTACCACTTACAAGAGACCCAGTACTTC
CDR3aa: CASSYHLQETQYF

v_gene: TRBV11-2
d_gene: -
abundance: -
j_gene: TRBJ2-7
CDR3nt: TGTGCCAGCAGCCCCCCGTCACACCCTTACGAGCAGTACTTC
CDR3aa: CASSPPSHPYEQYF

v_gene: TRBV11-2
d_gene: TRBD2
abundance: -
j_gene: TRBJ2-1
CDR3nt: TGTGCCAGCGTCCCCGGGACTAGCAGTGAGCAGTTCTTC
CDR3aa: CASVPGTSSEQFF

v_gene: TRBV7-9
d_gene: TRBD2
abundance: -
j_gene: TRBJ2-3
CDR3nt: TGTGCCAGCAGCCCCCTAGGACTAGCGGGCACAGATACGCAGTATTTT
CDR3aa: CASSPLGLAGTDTQYF

v_gene: TRBV20-1
d_gene: -
abundance: -
j_gene: TRBJ2-5
CDR3nt: TGCAGTGCTCCCCCCAAGGGCGGAAGAGAGGCCCAGTACTTC
CDR3aa: CSAPPKGGREAQYF

v_gene: TRBV27
d_gene: TRBD1
abundance: -
j_gene: TRBJ1-5
CDR3nt: TGTGCCAGCGGAACAGGGGGCATAGGGGGTCAGCCCCAGCATTTT
CDR3aa: CASGTGGIGGQPQHF

v_gene: TRBV7-2
d_gene: -
abundance: -
j_gene: TRBJ2-3
CDR3nt: TGTGCCAGCAGCACGGACACCAGCACAGATACGCAGTATTTT
CDR3aa: CASSTDTSTDTQYF

v_gene: TRBV5-6
d_gene: -
abundance: once
j_gene: TRBJ2-1
CDR3nt: TGTGCCAGCAGCTTGGGAAGGGGTTACGAGCAGTTCTTC
CDR3aa: CASSLGRGYEQFF

v_gene: TRBV30
d_gene: TRBD2
abundance: -
j_gene: TRBJ2-7
CDR3nt: TGTGCCTGGAGCGAATCCGGGACTAGCGGGTGGTCCTACGAGCAGTACTTC
CDR3aa: CAWSESGTSGWSYEQYF

v_gene: TRBV7-6
d_gene: TRBD2
abundance: -
j_gene: TRBJ2-1
CDR3nt: TGTGCCAGCAGCTCGGAACTAGCGGGAGGGGGCAATGAGCAGTTCTTC
CDR3aa: CASSSELAGGGNEQFF

v_gene: TRBV9
d_gene: -
abundance: few
j_gene: TRBJ1-1
CDR3nt: TGTGCCAGCAGCTGGACCTTGAACACTGAAGCTTTCTTT
CDR3aa: CASSWTLNTEAFF

v_gene: TRBV12-3/TRBV12-4
d_gene: -
abundance: -
j_gene: TRBJ2-3
CDR3nt: TGTGCCAGCAGTTTGGTGGGAGATAGCACAGATACGCAGTATTTT
CDR3aa: CASSLVGDSTDTQYF

v_gene: TRBV6-2/TRBV6-3
d_gene: -
abundance: -
j_gene: TRBJ1-5
CDR3nt: TGTGCCAGCAGTTCCGTGTGGAGCAATCAGCCCCAGCATTTT
CDR3aa: CASSSVWSNQPQHF

v_gene: TRBV12-3/TRBV12-4
d_gene: -
abundance: -
j_gene: TRBJ2-3
CDR3nt: TGTGCCAGCAGTTTCCGTGGTCCGCGAGATACGCAGTATTTT
CDR3aa: CASSFRGPRDTQYF

v_gene: TRBV15
d_gene: -
abundance: -
j_gene: TRBJ2-7
CDR3nt: TGTGCCACCAGCTTAGAAACAGGCTCCTACGAGCAGTACTTC
CDR3aa: CATSLETGSYEQYF

v_gene: TRBV7-8
d_gene: -
abundance: -
j_gene: TRBJ2-3
CDR3nt: TGTGCCAGCAGCAGCGGAAGCGGGCCGCCAGATACGCAGTATTTT
CDR3aa: CASSSGSGPPDTQYF

v_gene: TRBV29-1
d_gene: -
abundance: -
j_gene: TRBJ1-1
CDR3nt: TGCAGCGTTCTCGGACAGGAAGCTTTCTTT
CDR3aa: CSVLGQEAFF

v_gene: TRBV6-5
d_gene: -
abundance: -
j_gene: TRBJ1-2
CDR3nt: TGTGCCAGCAGTTACTCGATCTCGGGCCTGCATGGCTACACCTTC
CDR3aa: CASSYSISGLHGYTF

v_gene: TRBV5-6
d_gene: TRBD2
abundance: -
j_gene: TRBJ2-1
CDR3nt: TGTGCCGGTTCCGGCGGGAGGGTTCCAAGCAATGAGCAGTTCTTC
CDR3aa: CAGSGGRVPSNEQFF

v_gene: TRBV7-9
d_gene: -
abundance: -
j_gene: TRBJ2-6
CDR3nt: TGTGCCAGCAGCCCCCCCGGGTGGGGCCGCTCTGGGGCCAACGTCCTGACTTTC
CDR3aa: CASSPPGWGRSGANVLTF

v_gene: TRBV7-2
d_gene: TRBD1
abundance: -
j_gene: TRBJ2-5
CDR3nt: TGTGCCAGCAGCTTCCCGACCTCCGGGACAGAGAGACAAGAGACCCAGTACTTC
CDR3aa: CASSFPTSGTERQETQYF

v_gene: TRBV5-4
d_gene: TRBD1
abundance: -
j_gene: TRBJ1-2
CDR3nt: TGTGCCTGTGGGACAGCGGACCTTCCTAACTATGGCTACACCTTC
CDR3aa: CACGTADLPNYGYTF

v_gene: TRBV9
d_gene: -
abundance: -
j_gene: TRBJ1-2
CDR3nt: TGTGCCAGCAGCGTTTCCAGGACCGAGACTAACTATGGCTACACCTTC
CDR3aa: CASSVSRTETNYGYTF

v_gene: TRBV20-1
d_gene: -
abundance: -
j_gene: TRBJ2-7
CDR3nt: TGCAGTGCAGTGACTAGTCCTCCCTACGAGCAGTACTTC
CDR3aa: CSAVTSPPYEQYF

v_gene: TRBV10-2
d_gene: -
abundance: -
j_gene: TRBJ2-7
CDR3nt: TGCGCCATACAGGGTAACTACGAGCAGTACTTC
CDR3aa: CAIQGNYEQYF

v_gene: TRBV15
d_gene: -
abundance: once
j_gene: TRBJ2-1
CDR3nt: TGTGCCACCAGCAGTGGAGCGGATGAGCAGTTCTTC
CDR3aa: CATSSGADEQFF

v_gene: TRBV3-1
d_gene: -
abundance: -
j_gene: TRBJ2-5
CDR3nt: TGTGCCAGCAGCCAAGATGTCGTTCTACAAGAGACCCAGTACTTC
CDR3aa: CASSQDVVLQETQYF

v_gene: TRBV13
d_gene: TRBD1
abundance: -
j_gene: TRBJ1-1
CDR3nt: TGTGCCAGCGGTACCGGGACAGCGAACACTGAAGCTTTCTTT
CDR3aa: CASGTGTANTEAFF

v_gene: TRBV29-1
d_gene: -
abundance: -
j_gene: TRBJ1-1
CDR3nt: TGCAGCTCCCTCCTGGAACCTGAAGCTTTCTTT
CDR3aa: CSSLLEPEAFF

v_gene: TRBV20-1
d_gene: -
abundance: -
j_gene: TRBJ2-1
CDR3nt: TGCAGTGCTAGCACGGGGTTGAATGAGCAGTTCTTC
CDR3aa: CSASTGLNEQFF

v_gene: TRBV6-5
d_gene: -
abundance: -
j_gene: TRBJ1-1
CDR3nt: TGTGCCAGCAGTTGGAAACGAGCAGGGTTCACTGAAGCTTTCTTT
CDR3aa: CASSWKRAGFTEAFF

v_gene: TRBV25-1
d_gene: -
abundance: -
j_gene: TRBJ1-1
CDR3nt: TGTGCCAGCCTCGGGGCTGAAGCTTTCTTT
CDR3aa: CASLGAEAFF

v_gene: TRBV11-2
d_gene: TRBD2
abundance: -
j_gene: TRBJ2-7
CDR3nt: TGTGCCAGCCAAGGACTAGCGGACTACGAGCAGTACTTC
CDR3aa: CASQGLADYEQYF

v_gene: TRBV12-3/TRBV12-4
d_gene: -
abundance: few
j_gene: TRBJ2-1
CDR3nt: TGTGCCAGCAGTAGCGGCAATGAGCAGTTCTTC
CDR3aa: CASSSGNEQFF

v_gene: TRBV20-1
d_gene: TRBD1
abundance: -
j_gene: TRBJ2-1
CDR3nt: TGCAGTGCTAGAGATAAAGGACAGGGGCGGAATGAGCAGTTCTTC
CDR3aa: CSARDKGQGRNEQFF

v_gene: TRBV6-5
d_gene: TRBD2
abundance: -
j_gene: TRBJ2-7
CDR3nt: TGTGCCAGCGGGACTAGCACCTACGAGCAGTACTTC
CDR3aa: CASGTSTYEQYF